This TCR gamma chain was captured in a study of gamma-delta chains in newborns, infants, children (dated by TCRdb to about 2019). For context, the study as a whole: According to the study title, microbial exposure causes polyclonal expansion of innate gammadelta T cells right after birth. The study investigated how microbial exposure shaped innate gammadelta T cell populations in human newborns immediately after birth.

The sequencer listed for this sample is Illumina MiSeq. TCRdb processed the public reads again with the CATT caller, after which rows with matching DNA were combined. The sample table shows more than 2,000 gamma-chain clones, and 30% are seen once. The biggest ten clones account for 45% of the sample. CDR1 and CDR2, looked up from the germline V gene (reference sequence), are GITISATS and ISYDGTV. The CDR3 holds 16 amino acids from the cysteine to the phenylalanine. Only CDR3 DNA remains: 48 bases, in frame from the first base. The germline V end is reduced by 0 bases and the J end by 8 bases; junction bases left unmatched: 4. This clone has more than one count but fewer than ten. Its antigen is still unknown. Within one base of it there is no much larger clone, and no base qualities were kept.

What was sequenced was blood. The clonotype comes from a child who was a newborn, infant or young child, either healthy, febrile or measles-vaccinated (not recorded which). This chain joins TRGV9 to TRGJP. The nucleotides are TGTGCCTTGTGGGAGGTGTACCAGTTGGGCAAAAAAATCAAGGTATTT. Its translation reads: CALWEVYQLGKKIKVF.